The source of this T cell receptor (beta chain) is a study of T and B cells in COVID-19 patients. Broader study findings: Patients with COVID-19 reportedly showed strongly skewed T cell receptor beta variable and joining gene usage.

This clonotype is labeled as medium-sized. Its antigen is undetermined. Multiplex PCR with BIOMED2 TRB-A/B primer pools amplified TRB rearrangements. TCRdb fed the multiplex PCR reads into MiXCR, producing one record per CDR3 protein. This sample has 3,000 to 4,500 distinct CDR3 sequences; around 25% occur once, and the top ten carry approximately 21%. Each TRB amplification used 250-500 ng of genomic DNA from blood. CDR1 MNHEY and CDR2 SVGAGI come from the germline V gene. V lost 3 bases and J 6 bases, leaving 16 bases between the germline ends. The CDR3 is made up of 15 amino acids. Material for sequencing was blood. The chain uses TRBV6-5 and TRBJ2-3; D perhaps matches TRBD1 (7 bases). The TCR was taken from a human donor with active COVID-19. The CDR3 spells CASSYAGGLEDTQYF. CDR3 nucleotide sequence: TGTGCCAGCAGTTATGCAGGGGGGTTGGAGGATACGCAGTATTTT.